A selection of T cell receptor beta chains follows, all from one sample in a study of shared clonotypes between healthy human individuals. Sequencing used immunoSEQ multiplex PCR; TCRdb keeps in-frame clones, though not all of them. The data contain some 500,000 clones, 90% to 97% of them singletons. The source material was naive CD4+ T cells sorted from blood. The receptors here all came from a woman between 25 and 40 years old in good health. CDR3s include the opening cysteine and the closing phenylalanine or tryptophan. The D gene is left open where the match is weak. The size field is filled for only some rows; it gives once, few, many or a size class.

TRBV11-2	NA	TRBJ1-4	TRBD1	14	TGTGCCAGCAGCAGCACCAGGGGGAATGAAAAACTGTTTTTT	CASSSTRGNEKLFF
TRBV14	NA	TRBJ2-1	NA	12	TGTGCCAGCAGCCGAACAGGTTGGGAGCAGTTCTTC	CASSRTGWEQFF
TRBV13	NA	TRBJ2-7	NA	14	TGTGCCAGCAGCAGAGGGACTTCCTCCTACGAGCAGTACTTC	CASSRGTSSYEQYF
TRBV28	once	TRBJ1-5	NA	16	TGTGCCAGTGTCGGGCCAGCCGACACAGGTAATCAGCCCCAGCATTTT	CASVGPADTGNQPQHF
TRBV19	NA	TRBJ2-7	NA	15	TGTGCCAGTAGTACGTCCGGACTCCACTCCTACGAGCAGTACTTC	CASSTSGLHSYEQYF
TRBV7-9	NA	TRBJ2-3	NA	11	TGTGCCAGCAGCGGCGAGGATACGCAGTATTTT	CASSGEDTQYF
TRBV4-1	NA	TRBJ1-4	NA	14	TGCGCCAGCACGTCGGGAGGGACTAATGAAAAACTGTTTTTT	CASTSGGTNEKLFF
TRBV5-1	NA	TRBJ1-1	NA	14	TGCGCCAGCAGCTTGGAACCCAGGAACACTGAAGCTTTCTTT	CASSLEPRNTEAFF
TRBV28	NA	TRBJ2-4	NA	20	TGTGCCAGCAGCAGACCCCGGGACGGCAACCCCAGGGGAGCCAAAAACATTCAGTACTTC	CASSRPRDGNPRGAKNIQYF
TRBV6-1	NA	TRBJ1-1	NA	14	TGTGCCAGCAGAATCTCCGGGGTGAACACTGAAGCTTTCTTT	CASRISGVNTEAFF
TRBV7-9	NA	TRBJ2-3	TRBD2	16	TGTGCCAGCAGCTCCGGGACTACCGATAGCACAGATACGCAGTATTTT	CASSSGTTDSTDTQYF
TRBV4-1	NA	TRBJ2-1	TRBD2	16	TGCGCCAGCAGCCAAGGATTGAGCGGGGCTTTCGCCCCCGAGTTCTTC	CASSQGLSGAFAPEFF
TRBV30	NA	TRBJ1-4	NA	15	TGTGCCTGGAGTGTTACACTCTACGAGGATGAAAAACTGTTTTTT	CAWSVTLYEDEKLFF
TRBV10-3	NA	TRBJ2-1	TRBD2	16	TGTGCCATCAGTAGCGGGAGGAGGTCGTGGTACAATGAGCAGTTCTTC	CAISSGRRSWYNEQFF
TRBV28	NA	TRBJ2-5	NA	14	TGTGCCAGCAGGTTGTCTCTGGACGGAGAGACCCAGTACTTC	CASRLSLDGETQYF
TRBV6-5	NA	TRBJ1-2	TRBD1	15	TGTGCCAGCAGTTACTCAGGACAGGGCGGCGTTCGCTACACCTTC	CASSYSGQGGVRYTF
TRBV28	few	TRBJ1-2	NA	8	TGTGTTGACTATGGCTACACCTTC	CVDYGYTF
TRBV9	NA	TRBJ2-2	TRBD2	16	TGTGCCAGCAGCGATAGACTAGCGGGAGTCACCGGGGAGCTGTTTTTT	CASSDRLAGVTGELFF
TRBV19	NA	TRBJ1-2	NA	12	TGTGCCAGTAGCTCTGGACCCTATGGCTACACCTTC	CASSSGPYGYTF
TRBV2	NA	TRBJ2-2	NA	16	TGTGCCAGCAGTGTCGACTGGCCTACGAACACCGGGGAGCTGTTTTTT	CASSVDWPTNTGELFF
TRBV5-1	NA	TRBJ1-2	TRBD1	15	TGCGCCAGCAGTTGGGCGGACAGGGTGGGCTATGGCTACACCTTC	CASSWADRVGYGYTF
TRBV5-1	NA	TRBJ2-5	TRBD1	15	TGCGCCAGCAGCGACGGACAGGGCCCCCAAGAGACCCAGTACTTC	CASSDGQGPQETQYF
TRBV27	NA	TRBJ1-5	NA	14	TGTGCCAGCAGTCCCCCTGGGGAATCCCAGCCCCAGCATTTT	CASSPPGESQPQHF
TRBV5-1	NA	TRBJ2-3	NA	15	TGCGCCAGCAGCCAAACTAGTGGTGCCTGGGATACGCAGTATTTT	CASSQTSGAWDTQYF
TRBV7-9	NA	TRBJ2-3	NA	16	TGTGCCAGCAGCGTCCCTCCTGGCGGGAGCACAGATACGCAGTATTTT	CASSVPPGGSTDTQYF
TRBV4-1	once	TRBJ2-1	NA	16	TGCGCCAGCAGCCAAGTAAGATTCGGCTCCTACAATGAGCAGTTCTTC	CASSQVRFGSYNEQFF
TRBV5-1	few	TRBJ2-2	TRBD2	15	TGCGCCAGCAGCTTAGAGACTAGCGGGACCGGGGAGCTGTTTTTT	CASSLETSGTGELFF
TRBV5-1	NA	TRBJ2-1	TRBD1	15	TGCGCCAGCAGCCCCCGGGACAGGGGGCCGCTTGAGCAGTTCTTC	CASSPRDRGPLEQFF
TRBV5-1	NA	TRBJ1-2	NA	13	TGCGCCAGCAGCTTGGTTCAGGACTATGGCTACACCTTC	CASSLVQDYGYTF
TRBV28	NA	TRBJ1-2	NA	12	TGTGCCAGCAGTGCCTCAGAGTACGGCTACACCTTC	CASSASEYGYTF